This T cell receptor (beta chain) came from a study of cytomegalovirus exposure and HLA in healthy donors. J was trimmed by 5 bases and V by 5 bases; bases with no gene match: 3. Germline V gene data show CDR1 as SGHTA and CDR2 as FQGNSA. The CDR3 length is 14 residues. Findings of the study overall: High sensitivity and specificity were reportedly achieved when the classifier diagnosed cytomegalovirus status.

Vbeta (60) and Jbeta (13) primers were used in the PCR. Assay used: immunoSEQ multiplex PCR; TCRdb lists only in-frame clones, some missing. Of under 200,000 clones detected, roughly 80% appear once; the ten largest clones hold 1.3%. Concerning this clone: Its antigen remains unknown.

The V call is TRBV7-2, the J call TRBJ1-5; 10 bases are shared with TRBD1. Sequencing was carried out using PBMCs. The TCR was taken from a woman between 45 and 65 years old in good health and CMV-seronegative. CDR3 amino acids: CASSQTGGDQPQHF. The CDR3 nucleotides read TGTGCCAGCAGCCAGACAGGGGGCGATCAGCCCCAGCATTTT.